The subject of this entry is one TCR beta chain. This clonotype was picked up many times. Its binding antigen is unknown. No base qualities exist here, and no much larger clone lies one base off it. The intended sense of this specimen's treatment or condition label: in vitro stimulation with specific CMV peptide epitopes to enrich CMV-specific T cells. The data belong to a study of T cell repertoires in cytomegalovirus infection (dated by TCRdb to the late 2010s). In the study overall: Peptide stimulations targeted recently identified HLA-C-restricted CMV epitopes, whose presentation resists viral immunomodulation, together with well-studied HLA-B-restricted epitopes. Because public TCR beta signatures pointed to carriage of CMV infection together with the matching HLA type, the HLA type of each donor mattered for the analysis.

V is pared back by 4 bases and J by 4 bases, with 10 bases lying between the germline termini. From the cysteine through the phenylalanine, the CDR3 covers 14 amino acids. Only the CDR3 region is kept as DNA, spanning 42 bases read in frame from base 1. Taken from the germline V gene, the CDR1 and CDR2 loops are MGHRA and YSYEKL. The data were produced on an Illumina HiSeq 1500. Clones were called with MiXCR by TCRdb after fastp trimmed the public reads at Q25, and only in-frame beta chains were retained. Each record represents a unique CDR3 protein, reported with the most common genes and DNA among its rows. The sample table holds about 890,000 distinct CDR3 sequences, of which around 32% were seen once. About 14% of the sample is taken by the ten largest. General conclusions and limits of the study: In both this cohort and an independent cohort of 350 to 400 donors, the cumulative frequency of public TCR beta family members distinguished carriers of CMV infection plus the relevant HLA type. In the ex vivo response, HLA-C-restricted CMV-specific TCR beta clonotypes were dominant, and in two of eight donors the single most frequent clonotype came from this HLA-C-restricted group.

The source is a human donor in good health (CMV status not recorded). Some clones in this sample may be carry-over from other donors' samples. The sequenced sample was cultured CD8+ T cells from PBMCs, obtained from culture after CMV antigen stimulation. The chain uses TRBV4-1 and TRBJ2-2; perhaps TRBD1 is the D gene, with 5 bases matching. The CDR3 corresponds to CASSPLQATGELFF. In nucleotides, the sequence is TGCGCCAGCAGCCCACTACAGGCCACCGGGGAGCTGTTTTTT.